The following is a T cell receptor beta chain sequence with its context. What it binds is unknown. V lost 1 base to trimming and J lost 5 bases; unmatched junction nucleotides: 7. The germline V gene has CDR1 SGHVS and CDR2 FQNEAQ. The CDR3 has 16 amino acids. Regarding time point: week 5, during vaccination. Each dose of the vaccine consisted of 300 ug of mutant IDH1 20-mer peptide, with topical imiquimod. New WHO grade 3 or 4 IDH1-mutant, ATRX-lost astrocytomas were present in all donors. These data are taken from a study of a mutant IDH1 vaccine in newly diagnosed glioma. Study information: The start of vaccination came 4-6 weeks after radiotherapy alone, or with temozolomide cycles.

Sequencing used immunoSEQ multiplex PCR; TCRdb keeps in-frame clones, though not all of them. The sample shows 60,000 or so clones, over 80% of them seen only once. This specimen was PBMCs, taken from a glioma patient whose treatment included an IDH1 peptide vaccine. This receptor was taken from a woman between 40 and 50 years old with glioma. The chain employs TRBV7-8 and TRBJ1-5; 8 nucleotides align to TRBD1. The DNA for the CDR3 is TGTGCCAGCAGCTTAGAGCGGACAGGGCGAGATCAGCCCCAGCATTTT. This gives the protein CASSLERTGRDQPQHF.